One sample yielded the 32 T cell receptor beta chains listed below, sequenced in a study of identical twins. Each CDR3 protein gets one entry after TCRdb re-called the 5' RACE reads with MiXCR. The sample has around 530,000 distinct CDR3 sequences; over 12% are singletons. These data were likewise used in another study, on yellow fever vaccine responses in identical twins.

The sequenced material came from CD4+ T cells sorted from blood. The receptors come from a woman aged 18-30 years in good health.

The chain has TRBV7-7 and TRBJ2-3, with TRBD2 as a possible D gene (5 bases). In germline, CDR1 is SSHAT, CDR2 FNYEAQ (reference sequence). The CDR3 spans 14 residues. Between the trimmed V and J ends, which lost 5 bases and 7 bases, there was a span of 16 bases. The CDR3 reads CASSPGLTQNTQYF. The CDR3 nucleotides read TGTGCCAGCAGCCCCGGACTCACACAGAATACGCAGTATTTT.

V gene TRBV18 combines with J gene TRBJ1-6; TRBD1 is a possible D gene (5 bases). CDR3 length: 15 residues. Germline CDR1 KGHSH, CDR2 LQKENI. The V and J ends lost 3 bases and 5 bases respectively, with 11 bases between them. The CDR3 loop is CASSPGTYDNSPLHF. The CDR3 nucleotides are TGTGCCAGCTCACCTGGGACGTATGATAATTCACCCCTCCACTTT.

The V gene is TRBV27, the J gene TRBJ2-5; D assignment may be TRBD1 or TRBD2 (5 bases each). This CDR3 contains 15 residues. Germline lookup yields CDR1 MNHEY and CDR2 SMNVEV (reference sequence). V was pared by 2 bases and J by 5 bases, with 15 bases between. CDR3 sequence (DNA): TGTGCCAGCAGTTTAGGGACGGGGATTAGGGAGACCCAGTACTTC. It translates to CASSLGTGIRETQYF.

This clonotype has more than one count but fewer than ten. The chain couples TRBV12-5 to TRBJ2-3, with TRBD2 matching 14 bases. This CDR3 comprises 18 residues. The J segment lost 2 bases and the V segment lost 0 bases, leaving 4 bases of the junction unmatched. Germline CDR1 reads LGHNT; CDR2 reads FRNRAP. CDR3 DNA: TGTGCTAGTGGTTTGGTAGGGACTAGCGGGGGATTCACAGATACGCAGTATTTT. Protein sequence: CASGLVGTSGGFTDTQYF.

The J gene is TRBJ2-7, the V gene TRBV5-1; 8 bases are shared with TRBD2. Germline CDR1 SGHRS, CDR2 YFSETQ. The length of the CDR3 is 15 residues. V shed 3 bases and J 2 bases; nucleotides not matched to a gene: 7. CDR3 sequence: CASSSRAGGPYEQYF. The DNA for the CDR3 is TGCGCCAGCAGCTCAAGGGCGGGAGGTCCCTACGAGCAGTACTTC.

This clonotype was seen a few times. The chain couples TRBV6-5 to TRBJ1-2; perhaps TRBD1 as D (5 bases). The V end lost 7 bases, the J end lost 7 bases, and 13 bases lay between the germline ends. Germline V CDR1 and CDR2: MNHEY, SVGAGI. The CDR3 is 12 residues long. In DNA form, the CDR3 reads TGTGCCAGCACCAACGGGGGGGGTGGCTACACCTTC. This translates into CASTNGGGGYTF.

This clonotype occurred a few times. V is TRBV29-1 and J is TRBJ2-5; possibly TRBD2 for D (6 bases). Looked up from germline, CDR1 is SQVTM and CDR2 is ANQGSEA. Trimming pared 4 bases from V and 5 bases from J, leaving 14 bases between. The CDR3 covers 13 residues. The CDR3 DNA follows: TGCAGCGTTGGGGGGGTGAGGATGGAGACCCAGTACTTC. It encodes CSVGGVRMETQYF.

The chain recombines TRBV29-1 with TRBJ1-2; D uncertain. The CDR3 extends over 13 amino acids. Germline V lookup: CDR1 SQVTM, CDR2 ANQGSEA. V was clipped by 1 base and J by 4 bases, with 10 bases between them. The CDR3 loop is CSVEAPTGYGYTF. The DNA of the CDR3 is TGCAGCGTTGAAGCCCCAACGGGCTATGGCTACACCTTC.

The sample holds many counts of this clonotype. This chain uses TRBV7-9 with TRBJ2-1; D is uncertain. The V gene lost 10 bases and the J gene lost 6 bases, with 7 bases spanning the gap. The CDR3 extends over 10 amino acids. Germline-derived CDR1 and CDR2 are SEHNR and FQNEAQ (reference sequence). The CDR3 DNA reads TGTGCCACAGTGAGCAATGAGCAGTTCTTC. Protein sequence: CATVSNEQFF.

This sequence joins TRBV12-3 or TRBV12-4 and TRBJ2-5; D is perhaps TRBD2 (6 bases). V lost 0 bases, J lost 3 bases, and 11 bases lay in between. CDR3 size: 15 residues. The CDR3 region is CASSLARGYEETQYF. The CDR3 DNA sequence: TGTGCCAGCAGTTTAGCGCGGGGATATGAAGAGACCCAGTACTTC.

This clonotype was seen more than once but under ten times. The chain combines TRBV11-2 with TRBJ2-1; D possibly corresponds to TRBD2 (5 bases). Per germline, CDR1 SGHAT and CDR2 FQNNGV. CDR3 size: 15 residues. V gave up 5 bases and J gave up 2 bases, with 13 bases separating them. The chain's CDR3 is CASSPRGSPYNEQFF. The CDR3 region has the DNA TGTGCCAGCAGCCCTAGAGGGTCCCCCTACAATGAGCAGTTCTTC.

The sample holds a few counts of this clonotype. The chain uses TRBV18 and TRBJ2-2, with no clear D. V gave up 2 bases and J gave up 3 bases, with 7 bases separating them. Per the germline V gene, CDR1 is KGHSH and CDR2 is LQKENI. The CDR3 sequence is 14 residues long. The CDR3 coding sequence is TGTGCCAGCTCACCAAACAGAGACACCGGGGAGCTGTTTTTT. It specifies CASSPNRDTGELFF.

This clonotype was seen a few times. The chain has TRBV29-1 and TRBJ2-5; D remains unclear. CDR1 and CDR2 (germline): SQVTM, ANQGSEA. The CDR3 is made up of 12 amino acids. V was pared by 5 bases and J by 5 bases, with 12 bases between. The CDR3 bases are TGCAGCGTTCTAGGGTTTGAGGAGACCCAGTACTTC. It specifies CSVLGFEETQYF.

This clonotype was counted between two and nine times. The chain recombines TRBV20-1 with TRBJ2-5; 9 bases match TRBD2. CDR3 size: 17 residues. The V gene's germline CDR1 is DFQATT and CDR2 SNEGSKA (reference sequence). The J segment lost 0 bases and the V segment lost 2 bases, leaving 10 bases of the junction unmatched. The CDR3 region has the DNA TGCAGTGCTAGACTGCTAGCGGGGTCCGCGTACCAAGAGACCCAGTACTTC. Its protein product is CSARLLAGSAYQETQYF.

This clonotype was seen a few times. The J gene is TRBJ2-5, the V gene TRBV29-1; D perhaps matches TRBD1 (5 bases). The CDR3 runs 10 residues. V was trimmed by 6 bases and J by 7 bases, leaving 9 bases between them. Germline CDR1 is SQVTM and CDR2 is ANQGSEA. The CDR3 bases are TGCAGCGTCCGAACAGGGACCCAGTACTTC. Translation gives CSVRTGTQYF. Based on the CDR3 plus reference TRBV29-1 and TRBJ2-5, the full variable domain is SAVISQKPSRDICQRGTSLTIQCQVDSQVTMMFWYRQQPGQSLTLIATANQGSEATYESGFVIDKFPISRPNLTFSTLTVSNMSPEDSSIYLCSVRTGTQYFGPGTRLLVL.

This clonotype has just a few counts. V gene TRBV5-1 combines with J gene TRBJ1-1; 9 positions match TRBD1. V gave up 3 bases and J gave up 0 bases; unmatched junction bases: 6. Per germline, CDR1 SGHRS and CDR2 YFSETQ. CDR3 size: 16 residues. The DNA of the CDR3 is TGCGCCAGCAGCTCGCGACAGGGGGGAATGAACACTGAAGCTTTCTTT. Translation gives CASSSRQGGMNTEAFF.

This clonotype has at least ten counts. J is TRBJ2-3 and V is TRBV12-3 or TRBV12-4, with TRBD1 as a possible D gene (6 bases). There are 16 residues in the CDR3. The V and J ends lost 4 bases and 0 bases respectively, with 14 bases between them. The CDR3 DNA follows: TGTGCCAGCAGTTCCAGGACAGACCCTAGCACAGATACGCAGTATTTT. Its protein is CASSSRTDPSTDTQYF.

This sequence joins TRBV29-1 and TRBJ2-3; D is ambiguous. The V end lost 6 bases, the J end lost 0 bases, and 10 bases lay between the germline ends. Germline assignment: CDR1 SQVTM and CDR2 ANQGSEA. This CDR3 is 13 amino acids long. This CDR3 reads CSVPGPSTDTQYF. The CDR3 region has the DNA TGCAGCGTCCCCGGACCGAGCACAGATACGCAGTATTTT.

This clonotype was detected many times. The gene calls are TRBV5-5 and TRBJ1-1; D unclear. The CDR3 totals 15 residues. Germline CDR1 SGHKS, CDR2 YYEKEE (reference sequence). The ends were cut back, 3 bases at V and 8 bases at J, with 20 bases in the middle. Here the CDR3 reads CASSSMRFTRVEAFF. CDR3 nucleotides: TGTGCCAGCAGCTCAATGCGCTTTACACGGGTAGAAGCTTTCTTT.

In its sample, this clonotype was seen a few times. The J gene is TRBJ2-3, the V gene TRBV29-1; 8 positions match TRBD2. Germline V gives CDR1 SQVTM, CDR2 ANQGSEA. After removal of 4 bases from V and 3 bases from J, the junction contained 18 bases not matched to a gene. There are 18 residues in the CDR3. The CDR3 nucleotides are TGCAGCGTTGGACCCCAACTGTCTGCGGGAGGAATGACAGATACGCAGTATTTT. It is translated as CSVGPQLSAGGMTDTQYF.

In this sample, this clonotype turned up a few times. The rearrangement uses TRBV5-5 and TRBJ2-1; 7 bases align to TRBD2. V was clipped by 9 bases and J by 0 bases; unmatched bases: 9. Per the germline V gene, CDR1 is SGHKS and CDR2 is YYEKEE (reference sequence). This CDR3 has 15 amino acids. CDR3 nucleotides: TGTGCCACCTTAGCGGGCCCCTCCTCCTACAATGAGCAGTTCTTC. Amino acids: CATLAGPSSYNEQFF. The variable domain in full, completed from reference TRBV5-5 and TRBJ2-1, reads DAGVTQSPTHLIKTRGQQVTLRCSPISGHKSVSWYQQVLGQGPQFIFQYYEKEERGRGNFPDRFSARQFPNYSSELNVNALLLGDSALYLCATLAGPSSYNEQFFGPGTRLTVL.

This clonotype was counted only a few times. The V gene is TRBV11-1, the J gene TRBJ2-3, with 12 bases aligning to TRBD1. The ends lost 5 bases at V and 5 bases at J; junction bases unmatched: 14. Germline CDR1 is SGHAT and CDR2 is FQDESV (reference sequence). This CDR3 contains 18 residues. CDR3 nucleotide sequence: TGTGCCAGCAGCAGCGTAACTCGGGGACAGGGGGCGCGAGATACGCAGTATTTT. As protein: CASSSVTRGQGARDTQYF.

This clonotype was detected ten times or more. CDR3 sequence reads: CASSLNGTGDVLDEQFF. In DNA, the CDR3 is TGTGCCAGCAGCTTAAATGGGACAGGGGACGTTTTAGATGAGCAGTTCTTC. The rearrangement uses TRBV7-9 and TRBJ2-1; 10 nucleotides line up with TRBD1. J gave up 8 bases and V 2 bases, and 12 bases lay outside the gene matches. CDR1 and CDR2 (germline): SEHNR, FQNEAQ (reference sequence). The CDR3 has 17 residues.

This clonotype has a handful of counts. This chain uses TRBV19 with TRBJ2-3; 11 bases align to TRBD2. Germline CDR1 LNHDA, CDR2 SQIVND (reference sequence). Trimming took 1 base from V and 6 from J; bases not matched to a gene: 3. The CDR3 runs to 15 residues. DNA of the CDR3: TGTGCCAGTAGTATAGGCTCTAGCGGGAGGGATACGCAGTATTTT. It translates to CASSIGSSGRDTQYF. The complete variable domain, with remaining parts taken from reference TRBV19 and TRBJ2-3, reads DGGITQSPKYLFRKEGQNVTLSCEQNLNHDAMYWYRQDPGQGLRLIYYSQIVNDFQKGDIAEGYSVSREKKESFPLTVTSAQKNPTAFYLCASSIGSSGRDTQYFGPGTRLTVL.

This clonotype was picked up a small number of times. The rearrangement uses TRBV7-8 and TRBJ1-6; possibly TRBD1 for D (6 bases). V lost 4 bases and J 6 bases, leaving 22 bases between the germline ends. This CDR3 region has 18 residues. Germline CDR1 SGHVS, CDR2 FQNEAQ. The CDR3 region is CASSSLSRGLKVNSPLHF. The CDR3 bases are TGTGCCAGCAGCTCCTTATCGCGGGGGCTTAAAGTTAATTCACCCCTCCACTTT.

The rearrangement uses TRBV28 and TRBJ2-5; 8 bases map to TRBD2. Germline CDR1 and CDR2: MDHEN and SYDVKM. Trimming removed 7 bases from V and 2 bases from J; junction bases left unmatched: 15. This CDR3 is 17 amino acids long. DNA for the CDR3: TGTGCCAGCAAGGATGTAGCGGGACCACCCTGGCAAGAGACCCAGTACTTC. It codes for CASKDVAGPPWQETQYF.

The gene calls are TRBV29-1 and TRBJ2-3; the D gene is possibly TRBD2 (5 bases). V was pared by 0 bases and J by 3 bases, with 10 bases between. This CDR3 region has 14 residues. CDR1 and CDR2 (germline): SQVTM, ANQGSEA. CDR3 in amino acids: CSVEDRRLTDTQYF. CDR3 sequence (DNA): TGCAGCGTTGAAGATCGGAGGCTTACAGATACGCAGTATTTT.

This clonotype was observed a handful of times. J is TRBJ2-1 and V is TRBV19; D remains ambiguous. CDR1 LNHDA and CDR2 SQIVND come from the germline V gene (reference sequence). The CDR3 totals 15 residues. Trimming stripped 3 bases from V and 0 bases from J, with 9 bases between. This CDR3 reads CASSILGSSYNEQFF. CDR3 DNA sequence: TGTGCCAGTAGTATTCTCGGCAGCTCCTACAATGAGCAGTTCTTC.

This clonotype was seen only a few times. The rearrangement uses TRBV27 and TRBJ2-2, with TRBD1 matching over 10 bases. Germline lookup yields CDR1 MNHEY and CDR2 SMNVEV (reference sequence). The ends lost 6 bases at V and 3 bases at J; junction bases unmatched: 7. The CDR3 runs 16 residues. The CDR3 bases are TGTGCCAGCAGGATGACAGGGGGCTTGGACACCGGGGAGCTGTTTTTT. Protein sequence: CASRMTGGLDTGELFF.

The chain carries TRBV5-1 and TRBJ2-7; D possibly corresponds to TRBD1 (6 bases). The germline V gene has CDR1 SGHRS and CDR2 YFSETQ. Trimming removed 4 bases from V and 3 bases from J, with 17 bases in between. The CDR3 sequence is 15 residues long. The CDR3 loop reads CASSQTPRQDYEQYV. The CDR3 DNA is TGCGCCAGCAGCCAAACCCCGAGACAGGACTACGAGCAGTACGTC.

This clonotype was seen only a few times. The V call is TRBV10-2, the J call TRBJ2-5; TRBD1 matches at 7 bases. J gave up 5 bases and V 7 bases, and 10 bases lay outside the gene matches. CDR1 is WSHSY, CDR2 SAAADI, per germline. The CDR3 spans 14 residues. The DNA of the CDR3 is TGCGCCAGCAATAAGCAAGGGGGCAGGGAGACCCAGTACTTC. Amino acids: CASNKQGGRETQYF.

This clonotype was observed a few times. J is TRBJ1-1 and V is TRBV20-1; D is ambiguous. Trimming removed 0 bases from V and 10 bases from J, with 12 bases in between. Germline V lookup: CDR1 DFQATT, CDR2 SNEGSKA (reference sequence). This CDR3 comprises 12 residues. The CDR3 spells CSARDGGSRAFF. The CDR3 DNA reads TGCAGTGCTAGAGACGGCGGCAGTCGAGCTTTCTTT.